The 21 T cell receptor beta chains reported below all come from one sample, sequenced in a study of early T cells in non-severe SARS-CoV-2 infection. TCRdb passed the 5' RACE reads through MiXCR, listing each CDR3 protein once. The sample includes tens of thousands of distinct CDR3 sequences, approximately 9.3% of them seen just once. Sequenced input: whole blood. These receptors originate from an adult who was a healthcare worker with PCR-confirmed SARS-CoV-2 infection or an uninfected control (not recorded which).

This clonotype was observed at least ten times. The chain is built from TRBV20-1 and TRBJ2-3; D is ambiguous. The germline gives CDR1 DFQATT, CDR2 SNEGSKA (reference sequence). This CDR3 is built from 15 residues. Trimming took 0 bases from V and 2 from J, leaving 12 bases between them. In DNA, the CDR3 is TGCAGTGCTAGAGATTCGAACAGCCTCACAGATACGCAGTATTTT. Translated: CSARDSNSLTDTQYF.

The V call is TRBV7-9, the J call TRBJ2-5, with TRBD2 matching over 8 bases. Germline-derived CDR1 and CDR2 are SEHNR and FQNEAQ (reference sequence). This CDR3 contains 16 residues. The V and J ends lost 1 base and 1 base, in that order; junction bases with no gene match: 5. CDR3 loop: CASSLDSGMRQETQYF. In DNA form, the CDR3 reads TGTGCCAGCAGCTTAGATAGCGGGATGCGCCAAGAGACCCAGTACTTC.

This clonotype was recorded at least ten times. This rearrangement joins TRBV12-3 or TRBV12-4 to TRBJ2-5; 14 nucleotides align to TRBD2. V shed 4 bases, J shed 2 bases, and the junction held 3 bases outside the gene matches. The CDR3 is 16 residues long. CDR3 amino acids: CASSSGLAGGQETQYF. For the CDR3, the DNA is TGTGCCAGCAGTTCCGGACTAGCGGGAGGACAAGAGACCCAGTACTTC.

This clonotype was counted many times. This sequence joins TRBV7-2 and TRBJ2-3; 8 nucleotides line up with TRBD2. Unmatched junction bases numbered 9, after V lost 3 bases and J lost 1 base. The CDR3 spans 17 residues. CDR1 is SGHTA and CDR2 is FQGNSA in the germline V gene. The CDR3 protein is CASSFPGRAKGTDTQYF. The CDR3 DNA follows: TGTGCCAGCAGCTTTCCCGGGAGGGCTAAGGGCACAGATACGCAGTATTTT.

The chain combines TRBV27 with TRBJ1-1, with D possibly TRBD1 on 6 matching bases. Germline-derived CDR1 and CDR2 are MNHEY and SMNVEV (reference sequence). V was trimmed by 4 bases and J by 1 base, leaving 16 bases between them. CDR3 length equals 16 residues. The CDR3 loop reads CASSSLTGLGNTEAFF. Written as DNA, the CDR3 is TGTGCCAGCAGTTCTCTAACAGGGTTGGGGAACACTGAAGCTTTCTTT.

This clonotype was seen ten or more times. The chain joins TRBV6-5 to TRBJ2-3; D remains unclear. This CDR3 has 16 residues. Between the trimmed V and J ends, which lost 0 bases and 1 base, there was a span of 11 bases. Germline-derived CDR1 and CDR2 are MNHEY and SVGAGI. The CDR3 loop reads CASSYSRAQGTDTQYF. The CDR3 coding sequence is TGTGCCAGCAGTTACTCGCGCGCCCAAGGCACAGATACGCAGTATTTT.

This clonotype was found many times. The V call is TRBV6-2 or TRBV6-3, the J call TRBJ1-1; D is undetermined. From germline, CDR1 is MNHEY and CDR2 SVGEGT. The CDR3 has 16 amino acids. V was cut by 1 base and J by 7 bases, with 19 bases left in between. CDR3 region: CASSYYVTQYQDEAFF. In nucleotides, the CDR3 is TGTGCCAGCAGTTACTATGTTACTCAATACCAAGATGAAGCTTTCTTT.

This clonotype has ten or more counts. The V gene is TRBV20-1, the J gene TRBJ1-1; 9 nucleotides agree with TRBD1. J lost 4 bases, V lost 2 bases, and 8 bases had no gene match. This CDR3 comprises 15 residues. In germline, CDR1 is DFQATT, CDR2 SNEGSKA (reference sequence). CDR3 DNA: TGCAGTGCTAGACCGGGACAGGGACGAAGCACTGAAGCTTTCTTT. This translates into CSARPGQGRSTEAFF.

This clonotype has a handful of counts. The V gene is TRBV4-1, the J gene TRBJ2-5, with TRBD1 matching over 9 bases. CDR1 and CDR2 from the germline V gene are MGHRA and YSYEKL. The V gene end was trimmed by 4 bases and the J gene end by 5 bases; junction bases not matched to a gene: 17. The CDR3 runs 18 residues. The CDR3 spells CASSPLGQGPTSRETQYF. DNA for the CDR3: TGCGCCAGCAGCCCTTTAGGACAGGGGCCTACGAGCAGGGAGACCCAGTACTTC.

This clonotype was detected a few times. The chain combines TRBV3-1 with TRBJ2-7; D perhaps matches TRBD2 (6 bases). Germline values: CDR1 LGHDT, CDR2 YNNKEL (reference sequence). Trimming removed 6 bases from V and 2 bases from J, with 14 bases in between. The CDR3 extends over 14 amino acids. This CDR3 is CASSWDLRAYEQYF. The CDR3 DNA reads as TGTGCCAGCAGTTGGGACTTGAGAGCCTACGAGCAGTACTTC.

This clonotype was picked up many times. The chain uses TRBV5-4 and TRBJ2-3; D ambiguous. The length of the CDR3 is 14 residues. In germline, CDR1 is SGHNT, CDR2 YYREEE (reference sequence). Trimming shortened V by 4 bases and J by 2 bases, and 11 bases separated the two germline ends. The CDR3 is CASSPDIATDTQYF. The CDR3 nucleotides read TGTGCCAGCAGCCCCGATATCGCCACAGATACGCAGTATTTT. Based on the CDR3 plus reference TRBV5-4 and TRBJ2-3, the full variable domain is ETGVTQSPTHLIKTRGQQVTLRCSSQSGHNTVSWYQQALGQGPQFIFQYYREEENGRGNFPPRFSGLQFPNYSSELNVNALELDDSALYLCASSPDIATDTQYFGPGTRLTVL.

This clonotype was seen repeatedly, ten times or more. V and J are TRBV20-1 and TRBJ2-3, with 14 bases that match TRBD2. V dropped 6 bases and J dropped 2; count of bases not matched to a gene: 13. Germline V gene sequence: CDR1 DFQATT, CDR2 SNEGSKA (reference sequence). The CDR3 totals 18 residues. CDR3 nucleotides: TGCAGTGCCTCCGGGACTAGCGGGGGCGGCTACTCCACAGATACGCAGTATTTT. This codes for CSASGTSGGGYSTDTQYF.

This clonotype was counted many times. The rearrangement uses TRBV11-1 and TRBJ1-2, with unresolved D. CDR1 and CDR2 (germline): SGHAT, FQDESV (reference sequence). V lost 1 base and J lost 4, with 7 bases in between. This CDR3 has 13 amino acids. CDR3: CASSLGGGYGYTF. In DNA form, the CDR3 reads TGTGCCAGCAGCTTAGGAGGAGGCTATGGCTACACCTTC.

CDR3 nucleotides: TGCGCCAGCAGCCCCCTCATGGCTTCGAACACTGAAGCTTTCTTT. It yields the protein CASSPLMASNTEAFF. The V and J genes are TRBV5-1 and TRBJ1-1, with D uncertain. The CDR3 contains 15 residues. V shed 4 bases and J shed 1 base, with 14 bases lying between them. Germline V CDR1 and CDR2: SGHRS, YFSETQ.

The V gene is TRBV13, the J gene TRBJ2-5, with D perhaps TRBD1 or TRBD2 (5 bases each). Germline-derived CDR1 and CDR2 are PRHDT and FYEKMQ (reference sequence). This CDR3 spans 17 amino acids. V shed 6 bases and J shed 2 bases, with 22 bases lying between them. Here the CDR3 DNA reads TGTGCCAGCAGACTCGCCCGAGGGGCGGATGAACAAGAGACCCAGTACTTC. Translated: CASRLARGADEQETQYF.

This clonotype has ten or more counts. V and J are TRBV6-6 and TRBJ1-2, with 12 bases that match TRBD1. V gave up 6 bases and J gave up 6 bases; unmatched junction bases: 2. Germline-derived CDR1 and CDR2 are MNHNY and SVGAGI (reference sequence). This CDR3 has 13 residues. DNA of the CDR3: TGTGCCAGCAGGGGGACAGGGGGCGATGGCTACACCTTC. Translating it yields CASRGTGGDGYTF.

This clonotype showed up just a few times. V is TRBV11-2 and J is TRBJ1-2, with 9 bases aligning to TRBD1. The CDR3 runs 13 residues. Trimming removed 5 bases from V and 6 bases from J; junction bases left unmatched: 4. CDR1 and CDR2 (germline): SGHAT, FQNNGV. The CDR3 loop reads CASSPDRGDGYTF. CDR3 nucleotide sequence: TGTGCCAGCAGCCCGGACAGGGGCGATGGCTACACCTTC.

This clonotype was picked up many times. The chain carries TRBV10-3 and TRBJ2-7, with TRBD1 matching 7 bases. The CDR3 runs 16 residues. The germline V gene encodes CDR1 ENHRY and CDR2 SYGVKD. The junction had 7 bases not matched to a gene; V was cut back by 0 bases and J by 2 bases. CDR3 sequence (DNA): TGTGCCATCAGTGAGTCGAACAGGGGTCTAACCTACGAGCAGTACTTC. Its translation is CAISESNRGLTYEQYF.

This clonotype was picked up a small number of times. V usage is TRBV7-3 and J usage is TRBJ2-1; 8 positions agree with TRBD2. Germline loops: CDR1 SGHTA, CDR2 FQGTGA. The length of the CDR3 is 17 residues. The V and J ends lost 2 bases and 4 bases, in that order; junction bases with no gene match: 10. DNA for the CDR3: TGTGCCAGCAGCTTAGATTCAGGACTAGCTGGTTACAATGAGCAGTTCTTC. Translation: CASSLDSGLAGYNEQFF.

This clonotype occurred many times. This chain connects TRBV12-5 to TRBJ1-6, with D possibly matching TRBD1 (6 bases). This CDR3 is 14 amino acids long. V lost 3 bases and J lost 6, with 9 bases in between. CDR1 LGHNT and CDR2 FRNRAP come from the germline V gene. The CDR3 reads CASGLGGGNSPLHF. CDR3 DNA sequence: TGTGCTAGTGGTTTAGGAGGGGGTAATTCACCCCTCCACTTT.

This clonotype came up many times. Written as DNA, the CDR3 is TGTGCCAGCAGCCAGACTGACTACGAGCAGTACTTC. Translated: CASSQTDYEQYF. J is TRBJ2-7 and V is TRBV7-6; D is unclear. The CDR3 runs 12 residues. The V and J ends lost 5 bases and 3 bases respectively, with 8 bases between them. Germline V gives CDR1 SGHVS, CDR2 FNYEAQ.